Presented here are 9 T cell receptor beta chains from one specimen sequenced in a study of CD8 T cells in Susac syndrome. With random hexamers, reverse transcription was performed on roughly 0.5 to 1 ug of RNA. TCRdb ran MiXCR on the immunoSEQ multiplex PCR reads and lists one entry per CDR3 protein. The sample shows some 300,000 distinct CDR3 sequences, over 75% of them seen only once. Material: CD8+ T cells from PBMCs. Source of these receptors: a human donor with multiple sclerosis.

The chain employs TRBV7-9 and TRBJ2-1; the D gene is possibly TRBD2 (6 bases). CDR3 length equals 15 residues. Per the germline V gene, CDR1 is SEHNR and CDR2 is FQNEAQ (reference sequence). The germline V and J ends were trimmed by 2 bases and 5 bases, with 13 bases remaining between them. The CDR3 DNA follows: TGTGCCAGCAGCTTATCGTCGGGAGTCGACAATGAGCAGTTCTTC. Protein sequence: CASSLSSGVDNEQFF.

The chain recombines TRBV6-5 with TRBJ2-1; 7 bases fit TRBD2. The CDR3 runs to 16 residues. J lost 7 bases, V lost 4 bases, and 13 bases had no gene match. Germline lookup yields CDR1 MNHEY and CDR2 SVGAGI. In nucleotides, the CDR3 is TGTGCCAGCAGTTCCCTCCCGGCGGGAGAGGAGAATGAGCAGTTCTTC. This gives the protein CASSSLPAGEENEQFF.

This CDR3 reads CASSYNRGQGRSNQPQHF. Here the CDR3 DNA reads TGTGCCAGCAGTTACAACCGTGGACAGGGTAGGAGCAATCAGCCCCAGCATTTT. The chain combines TRBV6-5 with TRBJ1-5, with 8 bases matching TRBD1. Trimming removed 2 bases from V and 1 base from J; junction bases left unmatched: 10. The germline V gene has CDR1 MNHEY and CDR2 SVGAGI. This CDR3 has 18 residues.

J is TRBJ2-1 and V is TRBV7-6; D gene unclear. V lost 5 bases, J lost 6 bases, and 11 bases lay in between. CDR1 SGHVS and CDR2 FNYEAQ come from the germline V gene. This CDR3 is 13 amino acids long. CDR3 region: CASSLSEANEQFF. In DNA, the CDR3 is TGTGCCAGCAGCCTGTCAGAGGCCAATGAGCAGTTCTTC.

The chain combines TRBV9 with TRBJ2-3; weak D call: TRBD1 (5 bases). V shed 0 bases and J shed 6 bases, with 17 bases lying between them. This CDR3 spans 16 amino acids. CDR1 and CDR2 from the germline V gene are SGDLS and YYNGEE. DNA for the CDR3: TGTGCCAGCAGCGTAGTGTCTAGTCGCTCAGGGGATACGCAGTATTTT. Its protein product is CASSVVSSRSGDTQYF.

J is TRBJ2-7 and V is TRBV9; D perhaps matches TRBD1 (5 bases). Germline-derived CDR1 and CDR2 are SGDLS and YYNGEE. This CDR3 contains 13 residues. V lost 6 bases, J lost 6 bases, and 16 bases lay in between. CDR3 sequence: CASTSGFSGEQYF. Written as DNA, the CDR3 is TGTGCCAGCACATCAGGGTTTTCGGGCGAGCAGTACTTC.

The chain combines TRBV20-1 with TRBJ1-1; D unresolved. The CDR3 extends over 16 amino acids. The V end lost 0 bases, the J end lost 2 bases, and 16 bases lay between the germline ends. Germline-derived CDR1 and CDR2 are DFQATT and SNEGSKA (reference sequence). The CDR3 here is CSARDVGQELNTEAFF. The CDR3 DNA reads TGCAGTGCTAGAGATGTCGGGCAGGAGCTAAACACTGAAGCTTTCTTT.

This CDR3 reads CASSPVLDEQFF. The CDR3 DNA reads TGTGCCAGCAGTCCTGTCCTCGATGAGCAGTTCTTC. The V call is TRBV2, the J call TRBJ2-1, with D uncertain. CDR3 length: 12 amino acids. In germline, CDR1 is SNHLY, CDR2 FYNNEI. Trimming removed 5 bases at V and 8 bases at J, with 10 bases between.

V is TRBV9 and J is TRBJ2-7; 7 positions agree with TRBD2. The CDR3 loop spans 15 amino acids. Germline lookup yields CDR1 SGDLS and CDR2 YYNGEE. Trimming removed 2 bases from V and 1 base from J; junction bases left unmatched: 6. The CDR3, as DNA: TGTGCCAGCAGCGTTGGCGGGGGAGGATCCTACGAGCAGTACTTC. It encodes CASSVGGGGSYEQYF.